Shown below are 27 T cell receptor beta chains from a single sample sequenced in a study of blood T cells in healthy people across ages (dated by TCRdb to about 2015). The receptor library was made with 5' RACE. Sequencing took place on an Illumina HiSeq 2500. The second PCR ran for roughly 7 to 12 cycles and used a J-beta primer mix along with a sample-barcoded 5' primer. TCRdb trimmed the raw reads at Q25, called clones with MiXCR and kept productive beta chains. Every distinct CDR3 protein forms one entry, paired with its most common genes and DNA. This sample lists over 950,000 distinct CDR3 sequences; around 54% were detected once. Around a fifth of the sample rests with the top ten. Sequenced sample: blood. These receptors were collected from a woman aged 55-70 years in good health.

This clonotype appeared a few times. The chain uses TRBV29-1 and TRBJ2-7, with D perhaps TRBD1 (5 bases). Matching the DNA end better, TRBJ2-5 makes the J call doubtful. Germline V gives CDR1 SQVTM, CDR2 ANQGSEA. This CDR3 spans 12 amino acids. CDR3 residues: CSVIRAAETQYF. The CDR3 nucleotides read TGCAGCGTCATCAGGGCGGCAGAGACCCAGTACTTC.

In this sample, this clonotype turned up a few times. Written as DNA, the CDR3 is TGTGCCAGCAGTCCAGGGACTCTTAGGACTAGCGGGTGGGAGACCCAGTACTTC. Amino acid sequence: CASSPGTLRTSGWETQYF. The J gene is TRBJ2-7, the V gene TRBV12-3 or TRBV12-4, with 11 bases lining up with TRBD2. The J call is in doubt because the DNA end fits TRBJ2-5 better. CDR3 length equals 18 residues.

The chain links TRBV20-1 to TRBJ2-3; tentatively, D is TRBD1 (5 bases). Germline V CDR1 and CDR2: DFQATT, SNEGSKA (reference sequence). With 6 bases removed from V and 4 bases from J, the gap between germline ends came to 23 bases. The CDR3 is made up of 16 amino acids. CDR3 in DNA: TGCAGTGCCCTGAACCCAGGGAAAGGGCTCCCAGATACGCAGTATTTT. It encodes CSALNPGKGLPDTQYF.

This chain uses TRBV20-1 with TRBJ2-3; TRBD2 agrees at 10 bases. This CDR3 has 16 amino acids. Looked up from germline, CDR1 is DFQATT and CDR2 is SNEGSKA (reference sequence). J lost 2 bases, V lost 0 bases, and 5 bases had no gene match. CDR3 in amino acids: CSARDRTSGITDTQYF. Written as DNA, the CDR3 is TGCAGTGCTAGAGATCGAACTAGCGGGATCACAGATACGCAGTATTTT.

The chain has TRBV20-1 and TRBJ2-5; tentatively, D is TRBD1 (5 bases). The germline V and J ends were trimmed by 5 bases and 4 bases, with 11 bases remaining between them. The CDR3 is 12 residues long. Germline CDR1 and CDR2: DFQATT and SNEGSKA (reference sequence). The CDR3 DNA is TGCAGTGCTGTCAGGGCTCCAGAGACCCAGTACTTC. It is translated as CSAVRAPETQYF.

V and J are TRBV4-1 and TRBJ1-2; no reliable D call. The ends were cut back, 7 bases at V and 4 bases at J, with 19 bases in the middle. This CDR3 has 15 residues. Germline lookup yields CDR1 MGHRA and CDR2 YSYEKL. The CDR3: CASTTKTETLYGYTF. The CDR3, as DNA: TGCGCCAGCACCACAAAGACCGAAACCCTCTATGGCTACACCTTC.

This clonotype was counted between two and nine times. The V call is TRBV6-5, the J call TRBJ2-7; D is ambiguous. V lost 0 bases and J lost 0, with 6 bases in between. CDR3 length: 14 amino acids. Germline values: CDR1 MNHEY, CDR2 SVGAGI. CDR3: CASSYSASSYEQYF. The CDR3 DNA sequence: TGTGCCAGCAGTTACTCAGCTAGCTCCTACGAGCAGTACTTC.

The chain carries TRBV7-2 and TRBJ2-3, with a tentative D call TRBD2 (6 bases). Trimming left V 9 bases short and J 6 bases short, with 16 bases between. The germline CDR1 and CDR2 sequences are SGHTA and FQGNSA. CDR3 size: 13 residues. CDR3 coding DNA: TGTGCCAGTGGCACTAGCTTATGGGATACGCAGTATTTT. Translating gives CASGTSLWDTQYF. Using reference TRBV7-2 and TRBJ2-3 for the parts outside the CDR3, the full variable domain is GAGVSQSPSNKVTEKGKDVELRCDPISGHTALYWYRQSLGQGLEFLIYFQGNSAPDKSGLPSDRFSAERTGGSVSTLTIQRTQQEDSAVYLCASGTSLWDTQYFGPGTRLTVL.

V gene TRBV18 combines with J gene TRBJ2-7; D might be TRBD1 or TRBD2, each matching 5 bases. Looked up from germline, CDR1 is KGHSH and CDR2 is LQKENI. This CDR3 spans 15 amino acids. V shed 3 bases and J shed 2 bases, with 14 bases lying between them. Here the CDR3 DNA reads TGTGCCAGCTCACCGACGGGGCCAACCCCCTACGAGCAGTACTTC. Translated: CASSPTGPTPYEQYF. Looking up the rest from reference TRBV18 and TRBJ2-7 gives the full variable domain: NAGVMQNPRHLVRRRGQEARLRCSPMKGHSHVYWYRQLPEEGLKFMVYLQKENIIDESGMPKERFSAEFPKEGPSILRIQQVVRGDSAAYFCASSPTGPTPYEQYFGPGTRLTVT.

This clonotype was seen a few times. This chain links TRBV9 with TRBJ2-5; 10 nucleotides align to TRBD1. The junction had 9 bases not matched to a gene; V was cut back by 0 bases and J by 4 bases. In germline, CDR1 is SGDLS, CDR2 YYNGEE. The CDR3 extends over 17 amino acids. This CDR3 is CASSVGGGQGSRETQYF. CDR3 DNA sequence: TGTGCCAGCAGCGTAGGGGGGGGACAGGGGAGTAGAGAGACCCAGTACTTC.

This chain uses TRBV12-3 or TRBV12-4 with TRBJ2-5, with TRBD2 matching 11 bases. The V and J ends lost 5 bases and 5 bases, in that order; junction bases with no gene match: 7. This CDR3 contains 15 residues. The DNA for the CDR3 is TGTGCCAGCAGTCCCCTGACTAGCGGGAAGGAGACCCAGTACTTC. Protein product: CASSPLTSGKETQYF.

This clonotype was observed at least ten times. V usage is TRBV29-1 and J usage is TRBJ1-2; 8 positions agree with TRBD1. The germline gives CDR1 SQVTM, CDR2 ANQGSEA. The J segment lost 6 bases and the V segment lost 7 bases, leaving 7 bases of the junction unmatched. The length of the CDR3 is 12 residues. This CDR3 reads CSALGQENGYTF. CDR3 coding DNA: TGCAGCGCCCTGGGACAGGAGAATGGCTACACCTTC.

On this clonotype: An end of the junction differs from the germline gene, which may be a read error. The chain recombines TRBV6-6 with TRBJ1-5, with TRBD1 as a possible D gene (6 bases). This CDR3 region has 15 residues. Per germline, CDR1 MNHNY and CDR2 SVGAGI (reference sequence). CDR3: CASSYGTSVNQPQHF. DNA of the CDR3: TGCGCCAGCAGTTACGGGACAAGCGTCAATCAGCCCCAGCATTTT.

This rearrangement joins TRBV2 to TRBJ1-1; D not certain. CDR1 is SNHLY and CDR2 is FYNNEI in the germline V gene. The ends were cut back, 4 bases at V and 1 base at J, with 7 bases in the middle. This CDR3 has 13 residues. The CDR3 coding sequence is TGTGCCAGCAGTGGCATTTGGAACACTGAAGCTTTCTTT. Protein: CASSGIWNTEAFF.

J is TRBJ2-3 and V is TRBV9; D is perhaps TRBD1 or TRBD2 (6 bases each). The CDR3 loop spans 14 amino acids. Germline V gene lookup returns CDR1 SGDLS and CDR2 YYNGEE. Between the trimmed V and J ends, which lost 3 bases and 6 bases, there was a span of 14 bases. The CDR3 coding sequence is TGTGCCAGCAGCGCCAATTGGGGGGCGGATACGCAGTATTTT. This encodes CASSANWGADTQYF.

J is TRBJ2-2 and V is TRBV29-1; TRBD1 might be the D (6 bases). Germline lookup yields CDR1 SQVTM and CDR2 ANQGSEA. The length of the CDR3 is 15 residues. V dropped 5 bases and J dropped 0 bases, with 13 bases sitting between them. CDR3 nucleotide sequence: TGCAGCGTTCTCGAGGGGGACGCGAACACCGGGGAGCTGTTTTTT. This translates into CSVLEGDANTGELFF.

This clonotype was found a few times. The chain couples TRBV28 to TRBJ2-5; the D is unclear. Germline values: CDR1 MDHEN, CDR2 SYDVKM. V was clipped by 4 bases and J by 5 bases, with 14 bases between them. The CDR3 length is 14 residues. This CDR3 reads CASSSFRFRETQYF. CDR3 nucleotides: TGTGCCAGCAGTTCCTTCAGGTTTAGGGAGACCCAGTACTTC.

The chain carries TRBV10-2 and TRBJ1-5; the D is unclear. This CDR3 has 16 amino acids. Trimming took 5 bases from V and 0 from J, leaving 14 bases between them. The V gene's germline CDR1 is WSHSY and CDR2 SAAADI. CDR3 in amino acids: CASSPTRSYSNQPQHF. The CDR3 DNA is TGCGCCAGCAGTCCGACAAGAAGCTATAGCAATCAGCCCCAGCATTTT.

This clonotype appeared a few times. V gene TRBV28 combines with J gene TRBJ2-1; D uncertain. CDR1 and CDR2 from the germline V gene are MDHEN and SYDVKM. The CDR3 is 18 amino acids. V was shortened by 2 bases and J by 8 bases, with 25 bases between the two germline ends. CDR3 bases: TGTGCCAGCAGTTTACCGGCCACTATGAGACAAAACCTTTATGAGCAGTTCTTC. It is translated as CASSLPATMRQNLYEQFF.

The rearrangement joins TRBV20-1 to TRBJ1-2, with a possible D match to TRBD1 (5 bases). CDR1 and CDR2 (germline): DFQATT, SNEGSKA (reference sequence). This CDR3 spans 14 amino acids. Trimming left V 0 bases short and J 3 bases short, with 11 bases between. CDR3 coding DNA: TGCAGTGCTAGAGATAGGGGCCACGACTATGGCTACACCTTC. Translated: CSARDRGHDYGYTF.

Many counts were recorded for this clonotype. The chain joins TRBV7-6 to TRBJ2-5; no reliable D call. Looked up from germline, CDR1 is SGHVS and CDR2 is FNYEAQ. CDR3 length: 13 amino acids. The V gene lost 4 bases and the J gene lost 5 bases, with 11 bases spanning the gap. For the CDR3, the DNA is TGTGCCAGCAGCTGGACCGACGGGGAGACCCAGTACTTC. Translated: CASSWTDGETQYF.

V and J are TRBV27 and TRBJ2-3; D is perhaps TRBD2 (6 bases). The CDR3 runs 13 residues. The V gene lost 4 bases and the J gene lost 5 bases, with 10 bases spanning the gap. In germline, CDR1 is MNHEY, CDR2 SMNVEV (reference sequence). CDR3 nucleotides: TGTGCCAGCAGTTCCTTCGGGGGAGATACGCAGTATTTT. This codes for CASSSFGGDTQYF.

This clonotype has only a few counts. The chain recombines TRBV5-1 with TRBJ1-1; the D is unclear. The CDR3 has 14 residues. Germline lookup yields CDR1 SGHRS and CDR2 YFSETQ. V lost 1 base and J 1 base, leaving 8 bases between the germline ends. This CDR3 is CASSLQVGNTEAFF. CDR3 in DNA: TGCGCCAGCAGCTTGCAGGTTGGGAACACTGAAGCTTTCTTT.

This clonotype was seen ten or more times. The CDR3 DNA reads as TGCAGCGTTGTTAGAGGGGCTGGAGGGGCCAACGTCCTGACTTTC. Protein: CSVVRGAGGANVLTF. V and J are TRBV29-1 and TRBJ2-6; D might be TRBD1 or TRBD2, each matching 5 bases. The CDR3 is made up of 15 amino acids. Trimming cost V 4 bases and J 4 bases, with 14 bases left between them. Germline V gene sequence: CDR1 SQVTM, CDR2 ANQGSEA.

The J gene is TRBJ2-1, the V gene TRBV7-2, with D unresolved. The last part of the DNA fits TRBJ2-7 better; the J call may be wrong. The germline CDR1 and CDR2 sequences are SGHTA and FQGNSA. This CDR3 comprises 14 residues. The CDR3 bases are TGTGCCAGCAGCGTAGGACGGAACGCCTACGAGCAGTACTTC. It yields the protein CASSVGRNAYEQYF.

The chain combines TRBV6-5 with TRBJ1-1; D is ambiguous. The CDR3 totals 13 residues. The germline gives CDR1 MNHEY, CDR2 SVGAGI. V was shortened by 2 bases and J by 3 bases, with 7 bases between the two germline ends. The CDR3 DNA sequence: TGTGCCAGCAGTTACGAGACGGACACTGAAGCTTTCTTT. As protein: CASSYETDTEAFF.

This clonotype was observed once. DNA for the CDR3: TGCGCCAGCAAGGGGGGCGGGCAAGAGACCCAGTACTTC. It translates to CASKGGGQETQYF. V is TRBV10-2 and J is TRBJ2-5; D tentatively reads TRBD1 or TRBD2 (6 bases each). V was cut by 7 bases and J by 2 bases, with 11 bases left in between. The CDR3 is 13 amino acids. Germline assignment: CDR1 WSHSY and CDR2 SAAADI.